This T cell receptor beta chain was sequenced during a study of tumor-infiltrating lymphocytes in oesophageal squamous cell carcinoma. The CDR3 sequence is 17 residues long. Trimming cost V 2 bases and J 14 bases; bases outside gene matches: 20. Germline V CDR1 and CDR2: SGHVS, FQNEAQ. In TCRdb, the reads were re-called with MiXCR into one record per CDR3 protein. Altogether about 12,000 distinct CDR3 sequences are present, 58% being singletons, with the ten largest covering under 60%. Sequenced material: blood. V usage is TRBV7-8 and J usage is TRBJ2-3; TRBD2 aligns across 9 bases. The clonotype was recovered from a female donor with esophageal squamous cell carcinoma. The CDR3 DNA reads TGTGCCAGCAGCTTAAGACCAGCGGGAGGCGGTAGAAACGAGCGGTATTTT. It translates to CASSLRPAGGGRNERYF.